This T cell receptor beta chain stems from a study of blood T cell repertoires in COVID-19. Repertoires were generated with immunoSEQ multiplex PCR, while TCRdb's copy carries only in-frame clones and drops some. The table shows about 500,000 clones, with 89% occurring only once. Seattle enrolled patients during active infection and tracked them longitudinally. The TCR sequence derives from a man in his late teens or twenties with COVID-19, enrolled during active disease. The sequenced sample consisted of peripheral blood.

This CDR3 is CASSLSGAGNTIYF. CDR3 in DNA: TGTGCCAGCAGTTTATCAGGGGCTGGAAACACCATATATTTT. The V call is TRBV27, the J call TRBJ1-3; a weak D match, TRBD1 (5 bases). This CDR3 is built from 14 residues. Germline assignment: CDR1 MNHEY and CDR2 SMNVEV (reference sequence). V was pared by 0 bases and J by 2 bases, with 5 bases between.